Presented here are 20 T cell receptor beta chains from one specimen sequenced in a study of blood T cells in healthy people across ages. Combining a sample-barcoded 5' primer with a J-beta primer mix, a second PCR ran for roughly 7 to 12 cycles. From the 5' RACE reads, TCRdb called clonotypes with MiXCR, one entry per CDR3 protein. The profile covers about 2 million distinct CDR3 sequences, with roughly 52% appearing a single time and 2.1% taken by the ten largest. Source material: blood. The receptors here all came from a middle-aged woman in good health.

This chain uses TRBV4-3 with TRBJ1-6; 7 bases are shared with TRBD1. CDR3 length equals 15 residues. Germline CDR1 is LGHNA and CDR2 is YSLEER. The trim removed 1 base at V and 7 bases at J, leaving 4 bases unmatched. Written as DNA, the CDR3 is TGCGCCAGCAGCCAAGTTGCAGGGGGAAATTCACCCCTCCACTTT. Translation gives CASSQVAGGNSPLHF.

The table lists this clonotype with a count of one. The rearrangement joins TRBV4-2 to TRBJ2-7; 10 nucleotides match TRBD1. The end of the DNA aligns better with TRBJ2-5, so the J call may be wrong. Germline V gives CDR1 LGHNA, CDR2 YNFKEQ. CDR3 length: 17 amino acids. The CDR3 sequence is CASSQGPTGGAGETQYF. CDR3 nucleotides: TGTGCCAGCAGCCAAGGTCCGACAGGGGGCGCCGGGGAGACCCAGTACTTC.

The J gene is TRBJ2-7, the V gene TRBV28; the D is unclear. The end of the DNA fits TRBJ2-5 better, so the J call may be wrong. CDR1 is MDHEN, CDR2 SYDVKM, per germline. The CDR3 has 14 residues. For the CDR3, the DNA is TGTGCCAGCAGTTTACGGAGTTTCAGGGAGACCCAGTACTTC. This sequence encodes CASSLRSFRETQYF.

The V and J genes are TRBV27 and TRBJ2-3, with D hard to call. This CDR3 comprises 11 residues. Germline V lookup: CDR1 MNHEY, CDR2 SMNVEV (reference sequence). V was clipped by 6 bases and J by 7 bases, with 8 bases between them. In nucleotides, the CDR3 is TGTGCCAGCAGAGGCAGGCATACGCAGTATTTT. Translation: CASRGRHTQYF.

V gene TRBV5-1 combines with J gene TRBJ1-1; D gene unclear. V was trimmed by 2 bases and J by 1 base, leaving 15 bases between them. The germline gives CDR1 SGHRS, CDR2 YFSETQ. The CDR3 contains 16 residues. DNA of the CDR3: TGCGCCAGCAGCTTATCGCCCGGGCGACAGAACACTGAAGCTTTCTTT. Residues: CASSLSPGRQNTEAFF.

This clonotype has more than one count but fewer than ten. As DNA, the CDR3 is TGTGCCAGCAGCGTAGCGGCTGGATCCGAGACCCAGTACTTC. Amino acid sequence: CASSVAAGSETQYF. The chain recombines TRBV9 with TRBJ2-5; D unresolved. Per germline, CDR1 SGDLS and CDR2 YYNGEE. Deletions cut 0 bases from V and 5 bases from J, with 11 bases between. The CDR3 is 14 amino acids.

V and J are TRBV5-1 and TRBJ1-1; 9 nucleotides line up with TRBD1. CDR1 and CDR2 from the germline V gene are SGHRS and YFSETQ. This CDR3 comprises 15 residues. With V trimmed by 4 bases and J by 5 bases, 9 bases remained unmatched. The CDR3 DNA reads TGCGCCAGCAGCCCCTGGACAGGGGCTTCGACTGAAGCTTTCTTT. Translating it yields CASSPWTGASTEAFF.

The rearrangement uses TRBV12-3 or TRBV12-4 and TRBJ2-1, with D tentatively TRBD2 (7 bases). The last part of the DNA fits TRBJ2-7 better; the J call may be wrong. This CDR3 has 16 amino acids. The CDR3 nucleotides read TGTGCCAGCAGCCTCGGGGGGACAAGCGGTTACAATGAGCAGTACTTC. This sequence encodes CASSLGGTSGYNEQYF.

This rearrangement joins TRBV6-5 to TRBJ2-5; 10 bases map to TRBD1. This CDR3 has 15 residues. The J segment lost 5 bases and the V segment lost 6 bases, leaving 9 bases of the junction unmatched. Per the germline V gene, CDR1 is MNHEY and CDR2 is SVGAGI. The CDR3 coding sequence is TGTGCCAGCAGAACCGACAGGGGGCCTATTGAGACCCAGTACTTC. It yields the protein CASRTDRGPIETQYF.

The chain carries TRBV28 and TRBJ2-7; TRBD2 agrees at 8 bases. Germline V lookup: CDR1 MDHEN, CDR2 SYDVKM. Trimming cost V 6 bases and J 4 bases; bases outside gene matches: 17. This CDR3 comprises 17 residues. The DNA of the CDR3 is TGTGCCAGCAGCAAACCACATAGCGCGGGGGGATATTACGAGCAGTACTTC. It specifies CASSKPHSAGGYYEQYF. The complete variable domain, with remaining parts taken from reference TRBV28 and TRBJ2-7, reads DVKVTQSSRYLVKRTGEKVFLECVQDMDHENMFWYRQDPGLGLRLIYFSYDVKMKEKGDIPEGYSVSREKKERFSLILESASTNQTSMYLCASSKPHSAGGYYEQYFGPGTRLTVT.

CDR3 sequence reads: CSARGQENSPLHF. The CDR3 coding sequence is TGCAGTGCTAGAGGACAGGAAAATTCACCCCTCCACTTT. The genes are TRBV20-1 and TRBJ1-6; TRBD1 is a possible D gene (6 bases). The CDR3 is 13 amino acids. Per the germline V gene, CDR1 is DFQATT and CDR2 is SNEGSKA (reference sequence). Trimming shortened V by 1 base and J by 7 bases, and 8 bases separated the two germline ends.

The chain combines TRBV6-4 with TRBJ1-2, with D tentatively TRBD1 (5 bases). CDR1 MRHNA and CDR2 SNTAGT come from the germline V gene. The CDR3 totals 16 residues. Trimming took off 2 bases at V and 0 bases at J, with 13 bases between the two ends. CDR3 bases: TGTGCCAGCAGTGACGAAGCAGGGATCACTAACTATGGCTACACCTTC. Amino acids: CASSDEAGITNYGYTF.

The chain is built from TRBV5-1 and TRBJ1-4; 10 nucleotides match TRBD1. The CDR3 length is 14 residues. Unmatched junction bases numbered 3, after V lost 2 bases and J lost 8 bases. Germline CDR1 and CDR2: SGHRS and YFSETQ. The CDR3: CASSFGTGEEKLFF. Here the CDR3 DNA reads TGCGCCAGCAGCTTCGGGACAGGGGAAGAAAAACTGTTTTTT.

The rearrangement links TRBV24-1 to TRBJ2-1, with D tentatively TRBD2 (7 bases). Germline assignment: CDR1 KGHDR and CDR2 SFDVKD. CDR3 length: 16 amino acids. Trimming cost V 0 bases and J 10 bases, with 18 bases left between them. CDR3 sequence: CATSDLRGATGREQFF. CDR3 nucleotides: TGTGCCACCAGTGATTTGCGGGGGGCTACAGGGCGGGAGCAGTTCTTC.

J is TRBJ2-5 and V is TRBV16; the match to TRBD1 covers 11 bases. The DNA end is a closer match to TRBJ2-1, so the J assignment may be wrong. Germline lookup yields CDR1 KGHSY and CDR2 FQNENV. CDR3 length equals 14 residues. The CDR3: CASSRTGGQETQFF. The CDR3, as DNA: TGTGCCAGCAGCCGGACAGGGGGCCAAGAGACCCAGTTCTTC.

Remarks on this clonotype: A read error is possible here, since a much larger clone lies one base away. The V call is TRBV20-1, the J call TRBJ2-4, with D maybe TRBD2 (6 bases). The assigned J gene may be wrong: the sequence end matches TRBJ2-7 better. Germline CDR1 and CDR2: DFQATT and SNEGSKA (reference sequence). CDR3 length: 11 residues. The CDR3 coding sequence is TGCAGTTGGGGGGACGGGTACGAGCAGTACTTC. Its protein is CSWGDGYEQYF.

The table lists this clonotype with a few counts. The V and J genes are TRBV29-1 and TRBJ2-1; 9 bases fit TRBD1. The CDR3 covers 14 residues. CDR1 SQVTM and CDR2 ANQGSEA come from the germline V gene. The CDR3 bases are TGCAGTATTCCGGGACAGGGTAGCCTTAATGAGCAGTTCTTC. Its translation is CSIPGQGSLNEQFF.

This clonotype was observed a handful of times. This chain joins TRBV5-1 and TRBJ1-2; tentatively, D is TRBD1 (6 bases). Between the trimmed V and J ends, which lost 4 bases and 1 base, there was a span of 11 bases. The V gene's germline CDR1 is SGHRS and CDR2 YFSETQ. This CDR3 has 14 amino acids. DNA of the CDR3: TGCGCCAGCAGCCCTGGGGACATTAACTATGGCTACACCTTC. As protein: CASSPGDINYGYTF.

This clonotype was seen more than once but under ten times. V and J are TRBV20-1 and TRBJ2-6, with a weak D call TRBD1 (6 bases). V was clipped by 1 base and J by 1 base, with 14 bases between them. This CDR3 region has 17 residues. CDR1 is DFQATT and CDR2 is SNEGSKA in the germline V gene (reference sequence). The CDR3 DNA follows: TGCAGTGCTAGAGCCGAGTTCCAGGGGTCTGGGGCCAACGTCCTGACTTTC. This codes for CSARAEFQGSGANVLTF.

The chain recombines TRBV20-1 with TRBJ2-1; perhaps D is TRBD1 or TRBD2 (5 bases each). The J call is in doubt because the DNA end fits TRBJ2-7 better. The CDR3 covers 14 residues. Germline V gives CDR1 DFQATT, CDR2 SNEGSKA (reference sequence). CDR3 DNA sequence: TGCAGTGCTAGAGTCCAGGGACCTTACAATGAGCAGTACTTC. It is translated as CSARVQGPYNEQYF.